This TCR beta chain was captured in a study of OX40 agonist ivuxolimab in advanced cancers. Profiled with immunoSEQ multiplex PCR; TCRdb holds only in-frame clones, not every one. Altogether 25,000 to 30,000 clones are present, about 88% being singletons, with the ten largest covering about 16%. The V end was cut by 5 bases, the J end by 8 bases, with 21 bases between. The CDR3 consists of 15 residues. The germline gives CDR1 MNHEY, CDR2 SMNVEV (reference sequence). Researchers took blood at baseline, on cycle 4 day 1, and on cycle 7 day 1. The rearrangement uses TRBV27 and TRBJ1-2; the D is unclear. The sample was CD4+ or CD8+ T cells sorted from blood, taken in a trial of the OX40 agonist ivuxolimab. The sequence came from an adult with an advanced solid tumor such as melanoma, head and neck, liver or kidney cancer. CDR3 DNA: TGTGCCAGCAGTCTTTCCCTGCAGGACCCTACGGGCTACACCTTC. It yields the protein CASSLSLQDPTGYTF.